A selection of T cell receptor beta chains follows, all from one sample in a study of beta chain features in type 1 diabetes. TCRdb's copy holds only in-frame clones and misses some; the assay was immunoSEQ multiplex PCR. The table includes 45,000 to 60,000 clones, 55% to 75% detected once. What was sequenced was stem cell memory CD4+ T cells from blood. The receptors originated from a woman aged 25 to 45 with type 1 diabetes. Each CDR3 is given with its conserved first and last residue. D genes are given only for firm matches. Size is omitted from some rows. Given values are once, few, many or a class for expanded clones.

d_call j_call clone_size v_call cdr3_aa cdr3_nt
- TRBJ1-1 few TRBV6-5 CASSYSIAVDTEAFF TGTGCCAGCAGTTACTCGATTGCGGTGGACACTGAAGCTTTCTTT
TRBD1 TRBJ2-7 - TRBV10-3 CATAGTGNNEQYF TGTGCCACCGCCGGGACAGGGAACAACGAGCAGTACTTC
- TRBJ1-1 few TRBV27 CASSYYTEAFF TGTGCCAGCAGCTATTACACTGAAGCTTTCTTT
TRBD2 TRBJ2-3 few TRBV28 CASRPSGITDTQYF TGTGCCAGCAGACCCAGCGGGATCACAGATACGCAGTATTTT
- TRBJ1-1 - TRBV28 CASSLPAGTEAFF TGTGCCAGCAGTTTACCAGCGGGCACTGAAGCTTTCTTT
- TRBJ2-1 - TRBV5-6 CASSGGIFSSYNEQFF TGTGCCAGCAGCGGCGGAATCTTTAGCTCCTACAATGAGCAGTTCTTC
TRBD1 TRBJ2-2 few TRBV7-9 CASSLRQGTTGELFF TGTGCCAGCAGCCTCAGACAGGGGACGACCGGGGAGCTGTTTTTT
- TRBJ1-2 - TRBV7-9 CASSLLEIANYGYTF TGTGCCAGCAGCTTGCTCGAAATAGCTAACTATGGCTACACCTTC
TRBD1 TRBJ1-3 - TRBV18 CASSPVPGQGGDTIYF TGTGCCAGCTCACCAGTTCCGGGACAGGGGGGAGACACCATATATTTT
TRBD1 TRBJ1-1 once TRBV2 CASSVTGAVTEAFF TGTGCCAGCAGCGTTACAGGGGCCGTCACTGAAGCTTTCTTT
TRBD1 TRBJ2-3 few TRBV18 CASSTTGGTDTQYF TGTGCCAGCTCGACTACAGGGGGCACAGATACGCAGTATTTT
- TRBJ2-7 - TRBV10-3 CAISPPGAAYEQYF TGTGCCATCAGTCCCCCGGGAGCAGCCTACGAGCAGTACTTC
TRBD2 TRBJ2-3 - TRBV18 CASSPPGLATDTQYF TGTGCCAGCTCACCACCGGGACTAGCTACAGATACGCAGTATTTT
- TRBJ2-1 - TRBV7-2 CASSLGSWGEQFF TGTGCCAGCAGCTTAGGGTCTTGGGGCGAGCAGTTCTTC
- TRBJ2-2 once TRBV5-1 CASRVLTNTGELFF TGCGCCAGCAGGGTACTTACGAACACCGGGGAGCTGTTTTTT
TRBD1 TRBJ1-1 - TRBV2 CASSDRTGGNTEAFF TGTGCCAGCAGTGATAGGACAGGGGGGAACACTGAAGCTTTCTTT
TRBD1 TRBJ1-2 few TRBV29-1 CSVEGDRGNYGYTF TGCAGCGTTGAGGGGGACAGGGGGAACTATGGCTACACCTTC
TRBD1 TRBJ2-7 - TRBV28 CASSWTGNYEQYF TGTGCCAGCAGCTGGACAGGCAACTACGAGCAGTACTTC
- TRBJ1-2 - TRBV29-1 CSVEQTPYGYTF TGCAGCGTTGAACAGACACCTTATGGCTACACCTTC
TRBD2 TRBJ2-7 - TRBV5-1 CASSPRTSVSTYEQYF TGCGCCAGCAGCCCAAGGACTAGCGTATCGACCTACGAGCAGTACTTC
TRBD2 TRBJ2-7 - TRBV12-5 CASGPWTSGYYEQYF TGTGCTAGTGGCCCATGGACTAGCGGGTACTACGAGCAGTACTTC
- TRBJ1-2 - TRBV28 CASRIGPNYGYTF TGTGCCAGCAGAATTGGGCCGAACTATGGCTACACCTTC
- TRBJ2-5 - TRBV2 CASAPGEYQETQYF TGTGCCAGCGCGCCGGGGGAGTACCAAGAGACCCAGTACTTC
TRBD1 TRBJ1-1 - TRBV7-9 CASSLVPRGRSSEAFF TGTGCCAGCAGCTTAGTACCCAGGGGGAGAAGCTCTGAAGCTTTCTTT
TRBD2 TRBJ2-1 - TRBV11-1 CASSLWASGRPHEQFF TGTGCCAGCAGCTTGTGGGCTAGCGGGAGGCCCCATGAGCAGTTCTTC
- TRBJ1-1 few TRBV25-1 CASSEFGAANTEAFF TGTGCCAGCAGTGAATTCGGTGCGGCGAACACTGAAGCTTTCTTT
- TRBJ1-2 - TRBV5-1 CASSLGAATYGYTF TGCGCCAGCAGCTTGGGGGCAGCTACTTATGGCTACACCTTC
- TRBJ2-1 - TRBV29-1 CSARTRVGDEQFF TGCAGCGCCCGCACTAGAGTTGGGGATGAGCAGTTCTTC
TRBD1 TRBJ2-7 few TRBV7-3 CASSPTGVNEQYF TGTGCCAGCAGCCCGACAGGGGTGAACGAGCAGTACTTC
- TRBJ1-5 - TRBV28 CASAGFGMDQPQHF TGTGCCAGCGCAGGGTTTGGTATGGATCAGCCCCAGCATTTT
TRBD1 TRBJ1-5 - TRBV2 CASTGQGDQPQHF TGTGCCAGCACGGGACAGGGTGATCAGCCCCAGCATTTT
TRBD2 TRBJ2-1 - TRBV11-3 CASRASGSYNEQFF TGTGCCAGCCGAGCGAGCGGGAGTTACAATGAGCAGTTCTTC
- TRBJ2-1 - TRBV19 CASSKGRGMGNEQFF TGTGCCAGTAGTAAGGGCAGGGGAATGGGCAATGAGCAGTTCTTC